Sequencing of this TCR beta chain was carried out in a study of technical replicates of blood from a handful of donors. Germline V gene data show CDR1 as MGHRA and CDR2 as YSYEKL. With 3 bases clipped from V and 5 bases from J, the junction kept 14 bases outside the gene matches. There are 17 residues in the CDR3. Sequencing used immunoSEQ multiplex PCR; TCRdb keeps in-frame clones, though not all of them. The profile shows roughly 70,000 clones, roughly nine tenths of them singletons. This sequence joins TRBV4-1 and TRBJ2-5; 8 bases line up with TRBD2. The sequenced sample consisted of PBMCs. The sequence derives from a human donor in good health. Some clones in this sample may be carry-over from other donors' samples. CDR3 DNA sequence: TGCGCCAGCAGCCACGGCTCGGGAGGGGCGGGGGTTGAGACCCAGTACTTC. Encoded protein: CASSHGSGGAGVETQYF.